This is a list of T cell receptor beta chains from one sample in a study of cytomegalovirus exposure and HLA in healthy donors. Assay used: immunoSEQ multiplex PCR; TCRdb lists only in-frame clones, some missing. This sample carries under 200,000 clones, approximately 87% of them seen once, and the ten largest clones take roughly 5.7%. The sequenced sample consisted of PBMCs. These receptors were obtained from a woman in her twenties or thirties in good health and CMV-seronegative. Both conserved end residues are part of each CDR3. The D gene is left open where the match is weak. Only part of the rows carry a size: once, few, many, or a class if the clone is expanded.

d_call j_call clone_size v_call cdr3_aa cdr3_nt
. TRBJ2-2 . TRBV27 CASSSNTGELFF TGTGCCAGCAGTTCAAACACCGGGGAGCTGTTTTTT
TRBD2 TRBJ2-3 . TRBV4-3 CASSLGGAGTDTQYF TGCGCCAGCAGCCTCGGGGGGGCTGGGACAGATACGCAGTATTTT
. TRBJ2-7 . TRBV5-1 CASSLVLGESYEQYF TGCGCCAGCAGCTTGGTTTTGGGGGAGTCCTACGAGCAGTACTTC
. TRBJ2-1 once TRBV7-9 CASSLYRRENEQFF TGTGCCAGCAGCTTATATCGGCGGGAAAATGAGCAGTTCTTC
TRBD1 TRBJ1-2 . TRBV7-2 CASSFDRGRWLGYTF TGTGCCAGCAGCTTCGACAGGGGGCGATGGTTAGGCTACACCTTC
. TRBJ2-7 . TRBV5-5 CASSLVGSYEQYF TGTGCCAGCAGCTTGGTGGGCAGCTACGAGCAGTACTTC
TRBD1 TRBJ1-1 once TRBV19 CASSPYRGRVTEAFF TGTGCCAGTAGTCCCTACAGGGGGCGGGTCACTGAAGCTTTCTTT
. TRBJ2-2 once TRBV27 CASSPHFGELFF TGTGCCAGCAGTCCCCATTTCGGGGAGCTGTTTTTT
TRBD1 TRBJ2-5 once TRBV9 CASSKFDDRGLGETQYF TGTGCCAGCAGCAAGTTTGACGACAGGGGGTTAGGAGAGACCCAGTACTTC
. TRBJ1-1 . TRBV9 CASSVELNTEAFF TGTGCCAGCAGCGTAGAACTGAACACTGAAGCTTTCTTT
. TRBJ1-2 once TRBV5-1 CASSLDFPGNYGYTF TGCGCCAGCAGCTTGGATTTCCCAGGAAACTATGGCTACACCTTC
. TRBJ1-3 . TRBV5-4 CASSRGGSGNTIYF TGTGCCAGCAGTAGGGGGGGGTCTGGAAACACCATATATTTT
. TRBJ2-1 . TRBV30 CAWTTYNEQFF TGTGCCTGGACTACATACAATGAGCAGTTCTTC
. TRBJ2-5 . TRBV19 CASSVGGTRGETQYF TGTGCCAGTAGTGTCGGCGGGACACGGGGGGAGACCCAGTACTTC
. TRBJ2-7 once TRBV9 CASSFRGTPDEQYF TGTGCCAGCAGCTTTCGCGGGACACCTGACGAGCAGTACTTC
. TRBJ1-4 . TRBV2 CASRIGGSPNEKLFF TGTGCCAGCAGAATTGGTGGGAGTCCTAATGAAAAACTGTTTTTT
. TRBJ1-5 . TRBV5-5 CASSLRQGSNQPQHF TGTGCCAGCAGCTTGAGGCAGGGGAGCAATCAGCCCCAGCATTTT
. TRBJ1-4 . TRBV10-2 CASSASGFTGKEKLFF TGCGCCAGCAGTGCTTCGGGATTTACAGGGAAAGAAAAACTGTTTTTT
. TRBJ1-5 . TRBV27 CASSSGYNQPQHF TGTGCCAGTTCCTCGGGATACAATCAGCCCCAGCATTTT
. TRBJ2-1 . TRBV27 CASGVSTYNEQFF TGTGCCAGCGGGGTTAGTACCTACAATGAGCAGTTCTTC
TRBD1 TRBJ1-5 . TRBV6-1 CASRGGQGRTQPQHF TGTGCCAGCAGGGGAGGACAGGGTAGGACTCAGCCCCAGCATTTT
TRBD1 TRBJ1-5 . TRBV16 CASSTTGSGQPQHF TGTGCCAGCAGCACGACAGGGTCCGGTCAGCCCCAGCATTTT
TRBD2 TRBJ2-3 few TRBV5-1 CASSWGLAGTDTQYF TGCGCCAGCAGCTGGGGACTAGCGGGCACAGATACGCAGTATTTT